These 22 T cell receptor beta chains originate from one sample sequenced in a study of shared clonotypes between healthy human individuals. Clones were read by immunoSEQ multiplex PCR, and TCRdb kept only the in-frame ones, dropping some. The table has under 1,100,000 clones, roughly 80% seen once. Sequenced input: memory CD4+ T cells sorted from blood. The subset was: CD45RA-negative fraction. These receptors originate from a man aged 18 to 30 in good health.

CDR3 residues: CASSGRQGATIGQYF. The DNA of the CDR3 is TGTGCCAGCAGCGGACGACAGGGGGCAACTATAGGGCAGTACTTC. The chain links TRBV5-4 to TRBJ2-7, with TRBD1 matching over 10 bases. This CDR3 is built from 15 residues. J lost 9 bases, V lost 4 bases, and 13 bases had no gene match. The germline V gene has CDR1 SGHNT and CDR2 YYREEE (reference sequence).

This rearrangement joins TRBV15 to TRBJ1-6, with D unresolved. V was clipped by 1 base and J by 7 bases, with 14 bases between them. Germline V gene data show CDR1 as LNHNV and CDR2 as YYDKDF (reference sequence). CDR3 length equals 16 residues. CDR3: CATSRAPTDGNSPLHF. Here the CDR3 DNA reads TGTGCCACCAGCAGAGCCCCAACCGATGGAAATTCACCCCTCCACTTT.

The chain joins TRBV2 to TRBJ1-3; 7 bases line up with TRBD1. This CDR3 has 17 residues. Per germline, CDR1 SNHLY and CDR2 FYNNEI. V dropped 0 bases and J dropped 4; count of bases not matched to a gene: 9. This CDR3 reads CASSEAGGRAVGNTIYF. CDR3 nucleotide sequence: TGTGCCAGCAGTGAAGCAGGGGGCAGGGCTGTCGGAAACACCATATATTTT. Complete variable domain (other parts from reference TRBV2 and TRBJ1-3): EPEVTQTPSHQVTQMGQEVILRCVPISNHLYFYWYRQILGQKVEFLVSFYNNEISEKSEIFDDQFSVERPDGSNFTLKIRSTKLEDSAMYFCASSEAGGRAVGNTIYFGEGSWLTVV.

The sample holds one count of this clone. The CDR3 DNA sequence: TGCGCCAGCAGCCAAGGCGGGGAAGCGCGAGGCTACACCTTC. Its translation: CASSQGGEARGYTF. The V call is TRBV4-1, the J call TRBJ1-2, with unresolved D. Between the trimmed V and J ends, which lost 1 base and 8 bases, there was a span of 14 bases. CDR1 is MGHRA, CDR2 YSYEKL, per germline. The CDR3 covers 14 residues.

This clone was counted once. This chain links TRBV2 with TRBJ2-5; the D gene is possibly TRBD2 (6 bases). CDR1 is SNHLY, CDR2 FYNNEI, per germline. V lost 6 bases and J 5 bases, leaving 13 bases between the germline ends. The CDR3 is 13 residues long. CDR3 DNA sequence: TGTGCCAGCAGGGGAGGACCGGGGGAGACCCAGTACTTC. The encoded protein is CASRGGPGETQYF.

This clone was seen many times. The rearrangement uses TRBV6-1 and TRBJ2-6; weak D call: TRBD2 (5 bases). There are 14 residues in the CDR3. Trimming removed 7 bases at V and 0 bases at J, with 7 bases between. Germline values: CDR1 MNHNS, CDR2 SASEGT. The CDR3 coding sequence is TGTGCCAGCACCGCGGGCTCTGGGGCCAACGTCCTGACTTTC. Translation: CASTAGSGANVLTF.

The CDR3: CASTAGTGYGYTF. For the CDR3, the DNA is TGTGCCAGCACAGCCGGGACAGGGTATGGCTACACCTTC. J is TRBJ1-2 and V is TRBV19; TRBD1 matches 9 bases. In germline, CDR1 is LNHDA, CDR2 SQIVND (reference sequence). V dropped 9 bases and J dropped 5; count of bases not matched to a gene: 7. There are 13 residues in the CDR3.

The gene calls are TRBV4-2 and TRBJ2-1; possible D gene TRBD2, 6 bases. V was trimmed by 3 bases and J by 9 bases, leaving 12 bases between them. Germline CDR1 is LGHNA and CDR2 is YNFKEQ. The CDR3 sequence is 13 residues long. CDR3: CASSQSAGFEQFF. CDR3 sequence (DNA): TGTGCCAGCAGCCAGTCCGCGGGGTTTGAGCAGTTCTTC.

The V gene is TRBV5-8, the J gene TRBJ1-2, with TRBD1 identical over 8 bases. Germline V gene sequence: CDR1 SGHTS, CDR2 YDEGEE. V lost 2 bases, J lost 5 bases, and 8 bases stayed unmatched. This CDR3 region has 15 residues. The DNA for the CDR3 is TGTGCCAGCAGCTTAACCGGACAGGGCAAATATGGCTACACCTTC. Amino acids: CASSLTGQGKYGYTF.

V and J are TRBV9 and TRBJ1-3, with D perhaps matching TRBD1 (5 bases). This CDR3 has 15 residues. CDR1 is SGDLS and CDR2 is YYNGEE in the germline V gene. V lost 4 bases and J 4 bases, leaving 15 bases between the germline ends. For the CDR3, the DNA is TGTGCCAGCAGCCACGGCGGGGCGCAGGGAAACACCATATATTTT. It is translated as CASSHGGAQGNTIYF.

The chain links TRBV6-5 to TRBJ2-2; 9 bases match TRBD1. Germline CDR1 MNHEY, CDR2 SVGAGI. This CDR3 spans 15 amino acids. J lost 4 bases, V lost 6 bases, and 6 bases had no gene match. This CDR3 reads CASRHGQGSTGELFF. The DNA for the CDR3 is TGTGCCAGCAGGCATGGACAGGGGAGCACCGGGGAGCTGTTTTTT.

The rearrangement joins TRBV6-1 to TRBJ2-3; TRBD2 is a possible D gene (6 bases). Germline CDR1 and CDR2: MNHNS and SASEGT. CDR3 length equals 15 residues. Trimming took 8 bases from V and 2 from J, leaving 17 bases between them. CDR3: CASRNWRDDTDTQYF. The CDR3 region has the DNA TGTGCCAGCCGGAATTGGCGGGATGACACAGATACGCAGTATTTT.

This clone was recorded a few times. The chain carries TRBV27 and TRBJ2-1, with a weak D call TRBD1 (6 bases). The V gene's germline CDR1 is MNHEY and CDR2 SMNVEV (reference sequence). The CDR3 extends over 14 amino acids. Trimming left V 4 bases short and J 5 bases short, with 12 bases between. This CDR3 reads CASSYGTPNNEQFF. The DNA for the CDR3 is TGTGCCAGCAGTTACGGGACACCAAACAATGAGCAGTTCTTC.

This sequence joins TRBV19 and TRBJ2-2; 11 nucleotides align to TRBD2. Germline V gene lookup returns CDR1 LNHDA and CDR2 SQIVND (reference sequence). This CDR3 has 16 residues. Losses at the gene ends were 5 bases for V and 2 bases for J; bases not matched to a gene: 4. For the CDR3, the DNA is TGTGCCAGTAGTCTAACTAGCGGGAGAAACACCGGGGAGCTGTTTTTT. Protein: CASSLTSGRNTGELFF.

The chain combines TRBV6-6 with TRBJ2-1; no clear D. Trimming stripped 2 bases from V and 0 bases from J, with 8 bases between. Germline V gives CDR1 MNHNY, CDR2 SVGAGI (reference sequence). This CDR3 region has 15 residues. In DNA form, the CDR3 reads TGTGCCAGCAGTTACAGACCTAGCTCCTACAATGAGCAGTTCTTC. The encoded protein is CASSYRPSSYNEQFF.

In this sample, this clone turned up once. CDR3: CASSARDSGANVLTF. Here the CDR3 DNA reads TGTGCCAGCAGCGCCCGGGACTCTGGGGCCAACGTCCTGACTTTC. The genes are TRBV9 and TRBJ2-6; D is perhaps TRBD2 (5 bases). This CDR3 has 15 residues. Trimming cost V 3 bases and J 0 bases, with 7 bases left between them. In germline, CDR1 is SGDLS, CDR2 YYNGEE.

The chain is built from TRBV12-2 and TRBJ2-7; the DNA was not compared with TRBD2, the D call given in the table. TRBV12-2 is tagged as a pseudogene. The CDR3 is made up of 19 amino acids. This CDR3 is CASRFPGRLAGGESYEQYF. For the CDR3, the DNA is TGTGCAAGTCGCTTTCCGGGGAGACTAGCGGGAGGGGAATCCTACGAGCAGTACTTC.

This clone was seen only a few times. Other DNA variants within this sample encode the same CDR3. The V call is TRBV30, the J call TRBJ1-5; D is ambiguous. Deletions cut 0 bases from V and 3 bases from J, with 9 bases between. Germline V gene data show CDR1 as GTSNPN and CDR2 as SVGIG (reference sequence). This CDR3 contains 14 residues. In nucleotides, the CDR3 is TGTGCCTGGAGTGTAGGCGGGAACAATCAGCCCCAGCATTTT. Its protein is CAWSVGGNNQPQHF.

The chain combines TRBV19 with TRBJ2-5; D unclear. There are 14 residues in the CDR3. The germline V and J ends were trimmed by 3 bases and 1 base, with 9 bases remaining between them. The germline V gene encodes CDR1 LNHDA and CDR2 SQIVND (reference sequence). This CDR3 is CASSMRQTQETQYF. The CDR3, as DNA: TGTGCCAGTAGTATGCGGCAGACCCAAGAGACCCAGTACTTC.

Regarding this clone: This sample also contains other DNA sequences that code for the same CDR3. J is TRBJ1-4 and V is TRBV30; the D gene is possibly TRBD1 (5 bases). Trimming left V 3 bases short and J 8 bases short, with 10 bases between. CDR3 length: 12 residues. Germline V gene lookup returns CDR1 GTSNPN and CDR2 SVGIG (reference sequence). The CDR3 region has the DNA TGTGCCTGGAGCGAACGGGGGGAAAAACTGTTTTTT. This gives the protein CAWSERGEKLFF.

The chain recombines TRBV27 with TRBJ2-7, with D possibly being TRBD1 or TRBD2 (5 bases each). The CDR3 is made up of 15 amino acids. V was cut by 0 bases and J by 3 bases, with 12 bases left in between. Per the germline V gene, CDR1 is MNHEY and CDR2 is SMNVEV (reference sequence). CDR3: CASSLSGWGIYEQYF. CDR3 nucleotides: TGTGCCAGCAGTTTATCGGGGTGGGGGATCTACGAGCAGTACTTC.

As to this clone: Other DNA sequences within the sample encode an identical CDR3. The genes are TRBV5-1 and TRBJ2-1; 12 nucleotides match TRBD2. This CDR3 comprises 16 residues. The germline gives CDR1 SGHRS, CDR2 YFSETQ. Trimming at V came to 3 bases and at J to 7 bases, leaving 8 bases not matched to a gene. This chain's CDR3 is CASSSASGRAGNEQFF. CDR3 nucleotide sequence: TGCGCCAGCAGCTCTGCTAGCGGGAGGGCCGGGAATGAGCAGTTCTTC.